This T cell receptor (beta chain) stems from a study of T cell responses to AZD1222 COVID-19 vaccine. Overall study findings and caveats: Sampling captured repertoires only after the peak T cell response. White British people made up most donors, females outnumbered males, and clonal diversity was possibly underestimated. Spike was spanned by vaccine-associated CD4 TCRs, which were dominant at 160-218 and 743-854.

The repertoire was sequenced with immunoSEQ multiplex PCR; TCRdb's copy has only in-frame clones and lacks some. Found here are about 150,000 clones, 90% to 95% of them singletons; the top ten hold approximately 6.9%. Notes on this clone: Antigen: not known.

The sequenced sample was peripheral blood, obtained 28 days after the second AZD1222 dose. The TCR originated in an adult who received the AZD1222 COVID-19 vaccine.

The CDR3 reads CASSQLGGMFNQPQHF. The CDR3 DNA reads TGTGCCAGCAGCCAATTAGGGGGTATGTTCAATCAGCCCCAGCATTTT. This chain uses TRBV16 with TRBJ1-5; D may be TRBD1 (6 bases). In germline, CDR1 is KGHSY, CDR2 FQNENV. Trimming pared 1 base from V and 3 bases from J, leaving 13 bases between. The CDR3 runs 16 residues.